The source of this TCR beta chain is a study of sequential checkpoint blockade in melanoma. Only in-frame clones appear in the TCRdb table, and some are missing; sequencing was by immunoSEQ multiplex PCR. The table has 10,000 to 15,000 clones, less than 70% seen once; the top ten hold about 20%. Treatment here: randomized to nivolumab then ipilimumab (arm A) or the reverse (arm B). None of the patients previously received DNA-damaging chemotherapy. Sorted cells were live CD3+CD8+, lacking CD19 and CD56, from PBMCs. V was clipped by 4 bases and J by 3 bases; unmatched bases: 9. CDR3 size: 16 residues. Germline values: CDR1 SGHRS, CDR2 YFSETQ.

Sequencing used CD8+ T cells sorted from blood (inferred from file names), obtained from a patient given nivolumab and ipilimumab in sequence. The source of this sequence is a human donor with melanoma. The J gene is TRBJ2-1, the V gene TRBV5-1, with TRBD1 matching over 8 bases. CDR3 region: CASSVNRGVGYNEQFF. DNA for the CDR3: TGCGCCAGCAGCGTAAACAGGGGGGTTGGCTACAATGAGCAGTTCTTC.